Listed below are T cell receptor beta chains from one sample, sequenced in a study of beta chain features in type 1 diabetes. Libraries were prepared by immunoSEQ multiplex PCR; TCRdb keeps only in-frame clonotypes and omits some of them. The sample has roughly 330,000 clones, roughly 12% seen once. Specimen: naive CD4+ T cells from blood. These TCRs come from a woman under 30 with type 1 diabetes. Each CDR3 is given with its conserved first and last residue. A D gene is named only where the DNA matches it firmly. Size is omitted from some rows. Given values are once, few, many or a class for expanded clones.

>-|TRBJ1-1|TRBV18|few
CASSPSETGNTEAFF
TGTGCCAGCTCACCAAGCGAGACAGGGAACACTGAAGCTTTCTTT
>TRBD1|TRBJ1-2|TRBV30|-
CAWSKDSVRQGGNTF
TGTGCCTGGAGTAAAGATTCCGTGAGACAGGGGGGCAACACCTTC
>TRBD1|TRBJ1-1|TRBV30|-
CAWSFRDRPNTEAFF
TGTGCCTGGAGCTTCCGGGACAGACCGAACACTGAAGCTTTCTTT
>TRBD1|TRBJ2-3|TRBV30|few
CASTPTGAFTDTQYF
TGTGCCTCAACCCCGACAGGGGCCTTCACAGATACGCAGTATTTT
>-|TRBJ2-3|TRBV7-9|few
CASSSRLGEDTQYF
TGTGCCAGCAGTTCCCGACTAGGTGAAGATACGCAGTATTTT
>-|TRBJ1-1|TRBV13|few
CASSSDKNTEAFF
TGTGCCAGCAGCTCCGACAAGAACACTGAAGCTTTCTTT
>TRBD2|TRBJ2-2|TRBV18|-
CASSPPAGRRTGELFF
TGTGCCAGCTCACCACCAGCGGGACGTCGCACCGGGGAGCTGTTTTTT
>TRBD2|TRBJ2-3|TRBV28|-
CASSLTVRREGEDTQYF
TGTGCCAGCAGTTTAACGGTTCGGCGGGAGGGAGAAGATACGCAGTATTTT
>-|TRBJ2-3|TRBV6-6|-
CASSVPGTDTQYF
TGTGCCAGCAGCGTCCCGGGCACAGATACGCAGTATTTT
>-|TRBJ2-1|TRBV5-1|few
CASSLGIFNEQFF
TGCGCCAGCAGCCTCGGGATCTTTAATGAGCAGTTCTTC
>-|TRBJ1-4|TRBV4-1|-
CASSQDGDRSNEKLFF
TGCGCCAGCAGCCAAGATGGAGACAGGAGTAATGAAAAACTGTTTTTT
>TRBD1|TRBJ2-6|TRBV2|few
CASSGKWQGDSGANVLTF
TGTGCCAGCTCCGGGAAGTGGCAGGGGGATTCTGGGGCCAACGTCCTGACTTTC
>-|TRBJ1-2|TRBV27|-
CASSLRLTTSRGYTF
TGTGCCAGCAGTTTACGCCTGACTACCTCGAGAGGCTACACCTTC
>TRBD1|TRBJ1-4|TRBV4-1|-
CASSQAGTGNEKLFF
TGCGCCAGCAGCCAAGCTGGGACAGGGAATGAAAAACTGTTTTTT
>TRBD2|TRBJ2-1|TRBV19|few
CASSDSGRAWDEQFF
TGTGCCAGTAGTGATAGCGGGAGGGCCTGGGATGAGCAGTTCTTC
>-|TRBJ2-7|TRBV18|few
CASSPRGPRGPYEQYF
TGTGCCAGCTCCCCCCGTGGCCCCAGGGGTCCCTACGAGCAGTACTTC
>TRBD2|TRBJ2-1|TRBV7-3|-
CASSSRLAGGPGEQFF
TGTGCCAGCAGCTCGAGACTAGCGGGAGGGCCTGGTGAGCAGTTCTTC
>TRBD2|TRBJ2-1|TRBV5-4|-
CASSGGLSGGAYNEQFF
TGTGCCAGCAGCGGTGGTTTAAGCGGGGGCGCCTACAATGAGCAGTTCTTC
>-|TRBJ2-5|TRBV18|-
CASSPFGGEETQYF
TGTGCCAGCTCACCATTCGGCGGAGAAGAGACCCAGTACTTC
>TRBD2|TRBJ2-1|TRBV4-1|-
CASSQFGGDNEQFF
TGCGCCAGCAGCCAATTTGGGGGGGACAATGAGCAGTTCTTC
>TRBD2|TRBJ2-1|TRBV5-1|-
CASSLAGTSGYNEQFF
TGCGCCAGCAGCTTGGCCGGGACTAGCGGATACAATGAGCAGTTCTTC
>-|TRBJ1-2|TRBV4-3|-
CASSQEGDRSHGYTF
TGCGCCAGCAGCCAAGAAGGGGATCGATCGCATGGCTACACCTTC
>TRBD2|TRBJ2-7|TRBV7-2|-
CASSLTSGSAEQYF
TGTGCCAGCAGCCTGACTAGCGGGAGCGCCGAGCAGTACTTC
>-|TRBJ2-6|TRBV19|few
CASRGDRWSGANVLTF
TGTGCGAGCCGGGGGGACAGGTGGTCTGGGGCCAACGTCCTGACTTTC
>-|TRBJ2-2|TRBV5-1|-
CASSPRTPTGELFF
TGCGCCAGCAGCCCCAGGACTCCCACCGGGGAGCTGTTTTTT
>-|TRBJ2-5|TRBV7-2|few
CASSFTRQETQYF
TGTGCCAGCAGCTTTACACGCCAAGAGACCCAGTACTTC
>-|TRBJ2-2|TRBV19|few
CASSIYSDTGELFF
TGTGCCAGTAGTATTTACTCCGACACCGGGGAGCTGTTTTTT
>-|TRBJ2-1|TRBV5-4|-
CASREGQINNEQFF
TGTGCCAGCAGAGAAGGACAGATCAACAATGAGCAGTTCTTC
>-|TRBJ2-1|TRBV29-1|few
CSVKGRLAIVNEQFF
TGCAGCGTCAAAGGTCGCCTAGCGATAGTCAATGAGCAGTTCTTC
>-|TRBJ2-1|TRBV29-1|few
CSVLETYNEQFF
TGCAGCGTTCTTGAGACCTACAATGAGCAGTTCTTC
>TRBD1|TRBJ1-1|TRBV5-5|-
CASSPGQENTEAFF
TGTGCCAGCAGCCCGGGACAGGAGAACACTGAAGCTTTCTTT
>TRBD1|TRBJ1-1|TRBV5-4|few
CASSRGQGIPNTEAFF
TGTGCCAGCAGCCGGGGACAGGGGATACCGAACACTGAAGCTTTCTTT
>-|TRBJ1-1|TRBV30|-
CAWSLSPWGSNTEAFF
TGTGCCTGGAGCCTCTCGCCGTGGGGCTCTAACACTGAAGCTTTCTTT
>-|TRBJ2-2|TRBV4-1|-
CASSQEYGGGGTGELFF
TGCGCCAGCAGCCAAGAATACGGGGGTGGGGGCACCGGGGAGCTGTTTTTT
>-|TRBJ2-3|TRBV30|few
CAWSRGDTQYF
TGTGCCTGGAGCAGGGGAGATACGCAGTATTTT